These T cell receptor beta chains were read from a single sample in a study of T cell responses to AZD1222 COVID-19 vaccine. Generated by immunoSEQ multiplex PCR, the TCRdb table keeps only in-frame clones and is missing some. The data show 140,000 to 150,000 clones, with around nine tenths seen just once and about 1.3% held by the top ten. Specimen: peripheral blood, collected on day 0 of AZD1222 vaccination. These receptors were taken from an adult in good health. CDR3s include the opening cysteine and the closing phenylalanine or tryptophan. A D gene is named only where the DNA matches it firmly. Rows may omit the clone size; those that give it use once, few, many or a size class.

>TRBD1|TRBV30|TRBJ1-6|.
CAWGSGQGVPLHF
TGTGCCTGGGGCTCGGGACAGGGGGTTCCCCTCCACTTT
>.|TRBV5-5|TRBJ2-7|.
CASSLVQGIVAYEQYF
TGTGCCAGCAGCTTGGTGCAGGGGATTGTGGCCTACGAGCAGTACTTC
>.|TRBV9|TRBJ2-7|.
CASSVEPGASYEQYF
TGTGCCAGCAGCGTAGAGCCGGGGGCCTCCTACGAGCAGTACTTC
>.|TRBV28|TRBJ1-6|.
CASSLSSYNSPLHF
TGTGCCAGCAGTTTAAGCTCCTATAATTCACCCCTCCACTTT
>TRBD1|TRBV10-3|TRBJ1-1|.
CAISESVGQGGNTEAFF
TGTGCCATCAGTGAGTCAGTTGGACAGGGGGGAAACACTGAAGCTTTCTTT
>TRBD2|TRBV10-3|TRBJ2-7|.
CAISESNRSRLAGLSYEQYF
TGTGCCATCAGTGAGTCGAATAGATCCCGACTAGCGGGCCTATCCTACGAGCAGTACTTC
>.|TRBV19|TRBJ1-5|once
CASSPDRYSNQPQHF
TGTGCCAGTAGTCCAGACAGATATAGCAATCAGCCCCAGCATTTT
>.|TRBV18|TRBJ2-1|.
CASSPAAQGSPQFF
TGTGCCAGCTCACCCGCAGCCCAGGGCTCCCCGCAGTTCTTC
>TRBD2|TRBV5-1|TRBJ2-1|.
CASSPGRGYNEQFF
TGCGCCAGCAGCCCTGGGAGGGGATACAATGAGCAGTTCTTC
>.|TRBV11-3|TRBJ1-1|.
CASSPGRANSMNTEAFF
TGTGCCAGCAGCCCTGGGCGGGCTAACTCGATGAACACTGAAGCTTTCTTT
>.|TRBV4-3|TRBJ2-7|.
CASSRGIDLIYEQYF
TGCGCCAGCAGCCGTGGGATAGACCTCATCTACGAGCAGTACTTC
>TRBD1|TRBV11-2|TRBJ1-2|.
CASRPTGTGGNYGYTF
TGTGCCAGCAGACCAACCGGGACAGGGGGCAACTATGGCTACACCTTC
>.|TRBV7-8|TRBJ2-1|.
CASSSDDTRESYNEQFF
TGTGCCAGCAGCTCAGATGATACGCGGGAATCCTACAATGAGCAGTTCTTC
>TRBD2|TRBV3-1/TRBV3-2|TRBJ2-5|.
CASSQDPRTSEQETQYF
TGTGCCAGCAGCCAAGATCCCCGGACTAGCGAACAAGAGACCCAGTACTTC
>.|TRBV19|TRBJ1-1|.
CASSIGRGWTEAFF
TGTGCCAGTAGTATCGGCAGGGGTTGGACTGAAGCTTTCTTT
>TRBD2|TRBV6-5|TRBJ2-3|.
CASSYSGLVTDTQYF
TGTGCCAGCAGTTACTCGGGACTAGTGACAGATACGCAGTATTTT